This is a list of T cell receptor beta chains from one sample in a study of blood T cell repertoires in COVID-19. Clones were sequenced by immunoSEQ multiplex PCR, and TCRdb holds only the in-frame ones, with some missing. The repertoire holds 75,000 to 100,000 clones, with 88% as singletons. Material: peripheral blood. The source is a man aged 70-80 years with acute or convalescent COVID-19. CDR3s include the opening cysteine and the closing phenylalanine or tryptophan. The size of a clone is reported for some rows only, either as once, few or many, or as a class for expanded clones.

CDR3: CATSDPSGRTTDTQYF
J: TRBJ2-3
V: TRBV24-1
size: once

CDR3: CSVELAGLDTQYF
J: TRBJ2-3
V: TRBV29-1
size: NA

CDR3: CASSPTGTQPQHF
J: TRBJ1-5
V: TRBV18
size: NA

CDR3: CASSQDSLIQPQHF
J: TRBJ1-5
V: TRBV4-3
size: NA

CDR3: CATSRTTGRTSGSEAAQYF
J: TRBJ2-3
V: TRBV15
size: NA

CDR3: CASSSGTGPTDTQYF
J: TRBJ2-3
V: TRBV18
size: NA

CDR3: CASSQDGGASGSSKQYF
J: TRBJ2-7
V: TRBV3-1/TRBV3-2
size: NA

CDR3: CASNRDREFGYTF
J: TRBJ1-2
V: TRBV28
size: NA

CDR3: CASSPTAGELFF
J: TRBJ2-2
V: TRBV6-6
size: NA

CDR3: CSASWGLSSYNEQFF
J: TRBJ2-1
V: TRBV20-1
size: NA

CDR3: CASSPESLELAKNIQYF
J: TRBJ2-4
V: TRBV6-6
size: NA

CDR3: CASRDDRGGGYTF
J: TRBJ1-2
V: TRBV2
size: NA

CDR3: CASSRTLGLGTYEQYF
J: TRBJ2-7
V: TRBV28
size: few

CDR3: CASSFGAGGPVDTQYF
J: TRBJ2-3
V: TRBV5-6
size: NA

CDR3: CASSLLVQGLGTEAFF
J: TRBJ1-1
V: TRBV11-2
size: NA

CDR3: CAIQGEPTDTQYF
J: TRBJ2-3
V: TRBV10-3
size: NA

CDR3: CASSPLMRQGNNEQFF
J: TRBJ2-1
V: TRBV18
size: NA

CDR3: CASSFVSLDRGTDTQYF
J: TRBJ2-3
V: TRBV28
size: NA

CDR3: CAWSAPTAGAFYEQYF
J: TRBJ2-7
V: TRBV30
size: NA

CDR3: CAISKTGGENYGYTF
J: TRBJ1-2
V: TRBV10-3
size: NA

CDR3: CASSRQQLQETQYF
J: TRBJ2-5
V: TRBV6-2/TRBV6-3
size: NA

CDR3: CAWSDTHSNQPQHF
J: TRBJ1-5
V: TRBV30
size: NA

CDR3: CASSAETGFEAFF
J: TRBJ1-1
V: TRBV6-4
size: NA

CDR3: CASSQESGQGRKLFF
J: TRBJ1-4
V: TRBV3-1/TRBV3-2
size: NA

CDR3: CASSFILNNQPQHF
J: TRBJ1-5
V: TRBV28
size: NA

CDR3: CASSQGPSNDYGYTF
J: TRBJ1-2
V: TRBV3-1/TRBV3-2
size: NA

CDR3: CASSPSWTSGSNEQYF
J: TRBJ2-7
V: TRBV14
size: NA

CDR3: CASSPDREVAFF
J: TRBJ1-1
V: TRBV5-1
size: NA